What follows is one TCR beta chain and its context. Antigen specificity is unknown. The data were obtained in a study of T-cell reconstitution after alpha-beta-depleted transplantation in children. General study points: About two months after transplant, alpha-beta T cells reportedly came from several hundred expanded graft clones.

Unique molecular identifiers were incorporated into the prepared TCRbeta library. TCRdb reprocessed the PCR reads with MiXCR, giving one entry per CDR3 protein. The data show a few hundred thousand distinct CDR3 sequences, 20% to 30% seen once. The sequencing here drew on PBMCs, taken before TCRalphabeta/CD19-depleted stem cell transplant. The TCR was taken from a boy younger than two with Wiskott-Aldrich syndrome, due to receive a stem cell transplant.

The CDR3 loop reads CSARDRQVSNQPQHF. CDR3 sequence (DNA): TGCAGTGCTAGAGATCGACAGGTTAGCAATCAGCCCCAGCATTTT. The V and J genes are TRBV20-1 and TRBJ1-5; weak D call: TRBD1 (6 bases). The V end lost 0 bases, the J end lost 0 bases, and 9 bases lay between the germline ends. Germline CDR1 and CDR2: DFQATT and SNEGSKA (reference sequence). CDR3 size: 15 residues.